This TCR beta chain was retrieved from a study of cytomegalovirus exposure and HLA in healthy donors (dated by TCRdb to about 2017). Study-level background: An earlier analysis of some 500 of the donors reported 276 Gb of sequence data and 100 million to 130 million unique TCR beta sequences from some 180 million T cells. Around 330 gigabases of sequencing data and approximately 91 million unique TCR sequences made up an early release that covered around 640 HLA-typed donors. Of the roughly 410 genotyped donors, approximately 80% were placed in the genetic ancestry cluster associated with self-reported Caucasian donors. The study aimed to test whether signatures of past pathogen exposure could be identified by cataloging public T cell receptors. Using immunosequencing, the study profiled T cell repertoires from some 670 subjects and related those repertoires to cytomegalovirus serostatus. In addition to the first cohort of 666 subjects, a separate validation cohort of under 150 different subjects was used. The study combined high-throughput TCR immunosequencing, statistical association of individual TCRs with disease status, and machine learning to predict cytomegalovirus infection status. A later analysis re-analyzed previously published TCR beta repertoires from roughly 690 donors and added high-resolution HLA genotyping to study TCR occurrence patterns. In the later analysis, no new phenotypic data were used to find candidate immune exposures; instead, reliance was placed on TCR beta sequences and their occurrence across donors. To decide whether each TCR beta V gene segment behaved as functional or pseudogenic, an earlier analysis of fewer than 750 of the donors relied on high-throughput TCR beta sequencing. Donor age, sex, ethnicity and CMV serostatus were compiled alongside the repertoire data. A later genetic analysis took genome-wide SNP genotypes for about three fifths of the 666 donors and used that subset as a discovery cohort. Every repertoire in the discovery cohort had been generated on one and the same sequencing platform. HLA typing covered class I and class II loci at four-digit resolution. Typing coverage varied by locus: about 620-640 donors for A, B, C, DRB1 and DQB1; approximately 500 for DQA1; about 570 for DPA1; around 450 for DPB1. A few DR-DQ haplotypes were treated as single units for association and clustering because of strong linkage in the cohort. Across some 400 genotyped donors of the cohort, an average of about 250,000 unique TCR beta nucleotide sequences per donor were sequenced, and 15% to 20% of those sequences were non-productive. Paper-wide results and their limitations: Cytomegalovirus status was reported to be diagnosed by the classifier with high specificity and sensitivity in both the original and validation cohorts. Linkage disequilibrium might explain the correlated functional status among segregating V segments, but an unknown experimental factor could not be ruled out. According to the authors, the approach could potentially be generalized to other disease states and immunological phenotypes. A later analysis reported that several top co-occurrence clusters appeared linked to parvovirus B19, influenza, CMV and Epstein-Barr virus. According to a later analysis, most CMV-associated TCR beta chains appeared to be HLA-restricted, and the HLA associations seemed to be driven largely by CMV exposure. A cluster of highly shared sequence variants was judged likely to represent a technical artifact of the sequencing pipeline. Only TCR beta chains were sequenced in this cohort, and the absence of alpha or paired-chain data limited detectable features. The study gave a list of about 150 TCR beta chains associated with cytomegalovirus. A later analysis found that HLA-associated TCR beta chains were more clonally expanded and had lower generation probabilities than equally common non-associated chains. For the cohort, immune exposure information was limited to CMV serostatus. According to a later genetic analysis, donors in an Asian-associated ancestry cluster had fewer N-insertions in productive TCRs than the approximately 710-donor mean. An earlier analysis of some 560 of the donors showed that most TCR beta V segments appeared in productive rearrangements either about 90% or about 30% of the time, which broadly matched IMGT annotations. Strong co-occurrence of HLA alleles, especially DR and DQ, made assigning TCR associations to individual alleles difficult. Most TCR sequences were observed very rarely across donors, whereas some public TCRs were present in many individuals. A further reported finding was that TCR beta sequences accurately predicted the HLA-A and HLA-B alleles for most subjects in the first cohort. Because counts were too low, some 16 rarely observed V segments, including chromosome 9 orphons, were excluded from the earlier analysis of several hundred of the donors. Because some donors lacked HLA typing at each locus, the association tests relied only on the typed subset. Presence/absence analyses assumed roughly uniform sequencing depth across donors, an assumption that may not hold. At a false discovery rate of 0.05, a later analysis linked 15,000 to 20,000 TCR beta sequences to specific HLA alleles. In vitro tests confirmed that a few of the cytomegalovirus-associated TCR beta chains recognize cytomegalovirus antigens. In a later analysis, the rate of TCR association differed among HLA loci, with DRB1 alleles having the most associated TCRs and HLA-C alleles having the fewest. In a later genetic analysis, a missense DCLRE1C variant was associated with V-gene and J-gene trimming of TCR beta chains, and the association was replicated in an independent cohort.

The cohort consisted of approximately 690 healthy bone marrow donors. All cohort members were sampled while nominally healthy, although unrecorded immune exposures were likely present. The donor was CMV seropositive and belonged to the group of around 300 seropositive cohort members. Each donor provided a peripheral blood sample, and peripheral blood mononuclear cells were used for TCR beta sequencing. Genomic DNA was extracted from the blood cell samples with the Qiagen DNeasy Blood Extraction Kit. A note on this clone: The clone's antigen remains unknown. No much larger clone exists at a distance of one base, and base qualities are not known.

Library generation was performed with the immunoSEQ multiplex PCR assay. For the multiplex PCR, a mixture combining 60 forward primers for TCR Vbeta segments and 13 reverse primers for TCR Jbeta segments was used. The CDR3 region of rearranged TCR beta genes was amplified from genomic DNA by a multiplex PCR assay. Amplified TCR beta libraries were sequenced as 87-base-pair reads on the Illumina HiSeq System. From the authors' description of their analysis: In a later analysis, tens of millions of unique TCR beta chains were counted across the 500 to 700 repertoires, and approximately 11 million of these chains were shared by at least two donors. Raw reads were error-corrected and collapsed into unique sequences by a nearest-neighbor algorithm in which closely related sequences were merged to remove PCR and sequencing errors. CDR3 sequences were aligned to IMGT reference sequences to assign V, D and J gene segments. Each retained sequence needed at least a six-nucleotide match to both a V gene segment and a J gene segment. A rearrangement counted as productive if the CDR3 had no stop codons and remained in frame with V and J, and every other rearrangement counted as non-productive. Following IMGT convention, CDR3 was defined as the stretch from the second conserved V-encoded cysteine up to the conserved J-encoded phenylalanine. The earlier analysis of about 640 of the donors excluded any sequence lacking an unambiguous match to a single V gene segment. An earlier analysis of approximately 590 of the donors called V segments functional above 56.7% productive rearrangements and segregating when the between-donor standard deviation exceeded 5%. A statistical classification framework was built for diagnosing cytomegalovirus status from the catalog of TCR beta chain sequences. In a later analysis, V and J genes were assigned by comparing TCR nucleotide sequences against IMGT/GENE-DB human TR gene sequences. Using the TCRdist pipeline, a later analysis assigned CDR3 sequences along with most-parsimonious VDJ recombination scenarios. In a later analysis, each TCR beta chain was defined by its CDR3 amino acid sequence together with its V-gene family, and reads lacking a unique V-gene family were excluded. A later analysis removed 500 to 650 highly shared, low-generation-probability nucleotide sequences to deal with suspected cross-contamination and a sequencing artifact. In a later analysis, a clonal expansion index for each public chain was calculated from normalized within-repertoire ranks of inferred template counts. In a later analysis, generation probabilities were computed using a VDJ recombination model fitted to out-of-frame rearrangements, and the results were checked against IGoR. In a later analysis, TCR-TCR, TCR-HLA and TCR-CMV co-occurrence was scored with hypergeometric tests, and a repertoire-size bias correction was applied to TCR pairs. In a later analysis, false discovery rates were estimated by permuting HLA or CMV assignments 20 times. In a later analysis, co-occurring TCRs were grouped using DBSCAN, with TCRdist sequence similarity added in when clustering inside HLA-allele-positive subsets. Repertoires with fewer than 30,000 or more than 120,000 public chains, plus five repertoires with anomalous nucleotide sharing, were excluded from co-occurrence clustering. Sourced from immuneACCESS, this table was stored by TCRdb with only in-frame sequences that have V and J called. A share of the clones is absent; for the studies checked, an unresolved V gene accounts for under half, and the remainder has no known explanation. V, J and clone size reflect that table, while D and trimming were determined from the DNA. For this sample there are about 160,000 clones; 65% to 85% appear just once. Approximately 7% of the sample rests with the top ten.

The receptor was derived from a woman in her 40s in good health and CMV-seropositive. The specimen sequenced was PBMCs.

The DNA is as follows: TGTGCCAGCAGTTACTCGCGATTCCCAGAGACCCAGTACTTC. Translated, it reads CASSYSRFPETQYF. The rearrangement combines TRBV6-5 with TRBJ2-5; confidence is insufficient to name the D gene. From the cysteine through the phenylalanine, the CDR3 covers 14 amino acids. The retained sequence is limited to the CDR3, 42 bases, with the frame set at the first base. In the germline V gene, CDR1 corresponds to MNHEY and CDR2 to SVGAGI. V is reduced by 0 bases and J by 4 bases, leaving a spacing of 9 bases between them.